The TCR beta chain described here comes from a study of beta chain features in type 1 diabetes. On the study more broadly: Sorted cells from all samples, numbering approximately 110,000,000, were examined.

Sequencing targeted expressed TCRB transcripts, as all isolated RNA had been reverse transcribed. TCRdb keeps only in-frame clones here, not all; method: immunoSEQ multiplex PCR. The table lists roughly 700,000 clones, about an eighth of them singletons. This CDR3 spans 13 amino acids. The ends were cut back, 3 bases at V and 3 bases at J, with 9 bases in the middle. Germline CDR1 is SGHAT and CDR2 is FQNNGV. General study points: Among patients with Type 1 diabetes, TCRB CDR3s were moderately but significantly shorter in every one of the four CD4+ subsets.

About this clone: Its antigen remains unidentified.

This chain connects TRBV11-2 to TRBJ2-7; D not resolved. The TCR sequence derives from a man younger than 30 with type 1 diabetes. The sequenced sample consisted of naive CD4+ T cells from blood. DNA for the CDR3: TGTGCCAGCAGCTTTCGGCGGATCTACGAGCAGTACTTC. As protein: CASSFRRIYEQYF.